This T cell receptor beta chain was recovered during a study of cytomegalovirus exposure and HLA in healthy donors. General study results and limits: Presence/absence analyses rested on an assumption that sequencing depth was roughly uniform across donors.

For this clone: The antigen is unknown.

Primers for the PCR totalled 60 Vbeta and 13 Jbeta. Here immunoSEQ multiplex PCR was the method, and the copy in TCRdb shows in-frame clones only, minus some. The sample has roughly 160,000 clones; 70% to 80% are singletons. The CDR3 runs 12 residues. V lost 5 bases and J lost 11, with 15 bases in between. Germline assignment: CDR1 SEHNR and CDR2 FQNEAQ (reference sequence). Sequenced sample: PBMCs. This TCR derives from a man between 18 and 29 years old in good health and CMV-seropositive. The rearrangement uses TRBV7-9 and TRBJ2-5, with D perhaps TRBD1 (5 bases). The DNA for the CDR3 is TGTGCCAGCAGCCGAACGCAGGGAAAGCAGTACTTC. Its translation: CASSRTQGKQYF. Looking up the rest from reference TRBV7-9 and TRBJ2-5 gives the full variable domain: DTGVSQNPRHKITKRGQNVTFRCDPISEHNRLYWYRQTLGQGPEFLTYFQNEAQLEKSRLLSDRFSAERPKGSFSTLEIQRTEQGDSAMYLCASSRTQGKQYFGPGTRLLVL.